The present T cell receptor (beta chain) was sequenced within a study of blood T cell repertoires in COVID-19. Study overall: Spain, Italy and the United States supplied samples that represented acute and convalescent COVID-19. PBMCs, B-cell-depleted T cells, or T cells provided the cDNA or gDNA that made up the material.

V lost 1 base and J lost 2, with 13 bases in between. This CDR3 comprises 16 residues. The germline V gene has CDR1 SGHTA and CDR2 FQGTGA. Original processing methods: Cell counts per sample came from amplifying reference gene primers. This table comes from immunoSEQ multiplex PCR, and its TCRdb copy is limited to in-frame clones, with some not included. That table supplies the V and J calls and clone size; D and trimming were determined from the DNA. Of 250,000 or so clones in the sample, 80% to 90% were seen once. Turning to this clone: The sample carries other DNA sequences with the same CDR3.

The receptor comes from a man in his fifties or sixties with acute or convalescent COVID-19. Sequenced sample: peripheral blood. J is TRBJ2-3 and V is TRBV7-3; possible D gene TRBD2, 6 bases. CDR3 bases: TGTGCCAGCAGCTTAATGGGGGGAGGAAACACAGATACGCAGTATTTT. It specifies CASSLMGGGNTDTQYF.